The 31 T cell receptor beta chains below were found in one sample sequenced in a study of monozygotic twins with inflammatory bowel disease. TCRdb reprocessed the 5' RACE reads and keeps a single row for each CDR3 protein, giving no DNA. The sample data list approximately 150,000 distinct CDR3 sequences. The sample was blood. Receptor source: a human donor with ulcerative colitis or Crohn's disease, or a healthy co-twin of an affected twin (not recorded which).

The chain employs TRBV20-1 and TRBJ1-1; TCRdb's D call of TRBD1 is untestable without DNA. Germline loops: CDR1 DFQATT, CDR2 SNEGSKA (reference sequence). The CDR3 has 14 amino acids. CDR3 residues: CSARRAGPNTEAFF.

This chain links TRBV12-3 or TRBV12-4 with TRBJ2-1; the D call of TRBD2 rests on TCRdb alone, since no DNA is present to check it. CDR3 size: 14 residues. The CDR3 here is CASSLSSGRNEQFF.

The genes are TRBV30 and TRBJ1-3; TCRdb proposes TRBD1, but this gene call is untestable without DNA. CDR1 is GTSNPN, CDR2 SVGIG, per germline (reference sequence). The CDR3 contains 15 residues. CDR3 region: CAWSRGTPSGNTIYF.

The rearrangement uses TRBV11-3 and TRBJ2-3. Germline V CDR1 and CDR2: SGHNT, YENEEA. The CDR3 contains 12 residues. CDR3 sequence: CASSLGLDTQYF. Full variable domain (outside the CDR3, taken from reference TRBV11-3 and TRBJ2-3): EAGVVQSPRYKIIEKKQPVAFWCNPISGHNTLYWYLQNLGQGPELLIRYENEEAVDDSQLPKDRFSAERLKGVDSTLKIQPAELGDSAVYLCASSLGLDTQYFGPGTRLTVL.

The genes are TRBV19 and TRBJ2-3; TCRdb reports TRBD1, a call that lacks DNA to check it against. This CDR3 has 16 residues. Germline-derived CDR1 and CDR2 are LNHDA and SQIVND (reference sequence). The CDR3 here is CASSITRRAGTDTQYF.

V and J are TRBV10-1 and TRBJ2-1. CDR1 is WNHNN and CDR2 is SYGVQD in the germline V gene (reference sequence). The CDR3 runs to 15 residues. The CDR3 sequence: CASSESWVPYNEQFF.

This chain joins TRBV18 and TRBJ2-2; without DNA, the TCRdb call of TRBD1 cannot be checked. CDR3 size: 16 residues. CDR1 KGHSH and CDR2 LQKENI come from the germline V gene. CDR3 sequence reads: CASSRETGGNTGELFF.

This chain joins TRBV10-3 and TRBJ2-2; TCRdb lists TRBD2, though no DNA is available to test this call. This CDR3 spans 15 amino acids. Germline-derived CDR1 and CDR2 are ENHRY and SYGVKD. The CDR3 loop reads CAISEETSFTGELFF.

V usage is TRBV7-2 and J usage is TRBJ1-4; the TRBD1 assignment by TCRdb is unverifiable without DNA. From germline, CDR1 is SGHTA and CDR2 FQGNSA. The CDR3 extends over 16 amino acids. This chain's CDR3 is CASSLPAGTVDEKLFF.

The CDR3 region is CASSPDWSSYNEQFF. This sequence joins TRBV7-2 and TRBJ2-1; TCRdb lists TRBD2, though no DNA is available to test this call. CDR1 SGHTA and CDR2 FQGNSA come from the germline V gene. This CDR3 region has 15 residues.

This chain connects TRBV9 to TRBJ1-1. The CDR3 extends over 13 amino acids. Germline values: CDR1 SGDLS, CDR2 YYNGEE. This chain's CDR3 is CASTSGGRTEAFF.

The chain links TRBV3-1 to TRBJ1-2. This CDR3 has 14 amino acids. Germline V gene lookup returns CDR1 LGHDT and CDR2 YNNKEL (reference sequence). The CDR3 spells CASSQGTPNYGYTF.

The chain has TRBV2 and TRBJ2-1; TCRdb proposes TRBD2, but this gene call is untestable without DNA. The CDR3 loop spans 15 amino acids. Looked up from germline, CDR1 is SNHLY and CDR2 is FYNNEI. The chain's CDR3 is CASKTSGLSYNEQFF.

The V call is TRBV7-8, the J call TRBJ1-2. Germline V gives CDR1 SGHVS, CDR2 FQNEAQ. The CDR3 is 15 residues long. CDR3 loop: CASSLVSDLPTGYTF.

The V gene is TRBV6-6, the J gene TRBJ2-1; TCRdb indicates TRBD2, and absent DNA this call remains unverified. Germline V CDR1 and CDR2: MNHNY, SVGAGI (reference sequence). This CDR3 comprises 14 residues. The CDR3 here is CASSSGTRSNEQFF.

V usage is TRBV20-1 and J usage is TRBJ2-7; TCRdb calls TRBD2, which cannot be checked without DNA. CDR1 DFQATT and CDR2 SNEGSKA come from the germline V gene (reference sequence). The CDR3 extends over 14 amino acids. CDR3 in amino acids: CSASGTSGGSEQYF.

The J gene is TRBJ1-1, the V gene TRBV9; without DNA, the TCRdb call of TRBD1 cannot be checked. Germline CDR1 and CDR2: SGDLS and YYNGEE. The CDR3 runs 15 residues. The CDR3: CASSVSRGEDTEAFF.

The CDR3 spells CASSLNAGGLTGELFF. The gene calls are TRBV5-1 and TRBJ2-2; the TCRdb D gene call, TRBD2, has no DNA to confirm it. There are 16 residues in the CDR3. The germline V gene has CDR1 SGHRS and CDR2 YFSETQ.

The CDR3 here is CASSRGQGLSGGNTIYF. The chain has TRBV5-5 and TRBJ1-3; the TCRdb D gene call, TRBD1, has no DNA to confirm it. CDR1 and CDR2 (germline): SGHKS, YYEKEE (reference sequence). There are 17 residues in the CDR3.

The chain carries TRBV20-1 and TRBJ2-1. CDR1 and CDR2 from the germline V gene are DFQATT and SNEGSKA (reference sequence). The CDR3 is 15 residues long. This CDR3 reads CSARVEEVSYNEQFF.

The chain links TRBV20-1 to TRBJ2-3; TCRdb's assignment of TRBD1 cannot be checked, as there is no DNA. CDR1 and CDR2 (germline): DFQATT, SNEGSKA (reference sequence). This CDR3 contains 14 residues. The CDR3 is CSARVTESTDTQYF.

The gene calls are TRBV20-1 and TRBJ2-7; TCRdb reports TRBD1, a call that lacks DNA to check it against. CDR3 length: 16 residues. The germline gives CDR1 DFQATT, CDR2 SNEGSKA (reference sequence). CDR3 sequence: CSARDLVKVRGDEQYF.

The chain has TRBV7-2 and TRBJ2-1; checking the TCRdb D call of TRBD1 is not possible without DNA. In germline, CDR1 is SGHTA, CDR2 FQGNSA. CDR3 length: 14 amino acids. This CDR3 is CASSLVGASNEQFF.

V and J are TRBV5-1 and TRBJ2-7; TCRdb selects TRBD2, and the lack of DNA leaves this call unchecked. This CDR3 contains 17 residues. Germline V lookup: CDR1 SGHRS, CDR2 YFSETQ. The CDR3 here is CASSLKTSGGVPYEQYF.

The chain has TRBV6-1 and TRBJ2-1; TCRdb gives TRBD1 as the D gene, but with no DNA this cannot be confirmed. Per germline, CDR1 MNHNS and CDR2 SASEGT. There are 15 residues in the CDR3. CDR3 region: CASSEGGAAYNEQFF.

The chain joins TRBV12-3 or TRBV12-4 to TRBJ2-5; TCRdb's D call of TRBD1 is untestable without DNA. The CDR3 is 14 amino acids. This chain's CDR3 is CASSSSGSPETQYF.

The chain combines TRBV5-1 with TRBJ2-7; the TCRdb call, TRBD1, lacks DNA for checking. The CDR3 is made up of 14 amino acids. Per germline, CDR1 SGHRS and CDR2 YFSETQ. CDR3 loop: CASSFGAGGDEQYF. Together with reference TRBV5-1 and TRBJ2-7, the CDR3 gives the full variable domain: KAGVTQTPRYLIKTRGQQVTLSCSPISGHRSVSWYQQTPGQGLQFLFEYFSETQRNKGNFPGRFSGRQFSNSRSEMNVSTLELGDSALYLCASSFGAGGDEQYFGPGTRLTVT.

The V gene is TRBV5-5, the J gene TRBJ1-1; the TCRdb D gene call, TRBD1, has no DNA to confirm it. Germline V gene lookup returns CDR1 SGHKS and CDR2 YYEKEE (reference sequence). This CDR3 comprises 15 residues. The CDR3 is CASTPLGGGVTEAFF.

The rearrangement uses TRBV4-3 and TRBJ2-3; TCRdb selects TRBD2, and the lack of DNA leaves this call unchecked. CDR3 size: 15 residues. The germline V gene has CDR1 LGHNA and CDR2 YSLEER. The CDR3 sequence is CASSQVAGETDTQYF.

CDR3 region: CASNADRGLTEAFF. The chain links TRBV19 to TRBJ1-1; TCRdb selects TRBD1, and the lack of DNA leaves this call unchecked. This CDR3 comprises 14 residues. The germline CDR1 and CDR2 sequences are LNHDA and SQIVND (reference sequence). The full variable domain, in which reference TRBV19 and TRBJ1-1 provide the parts outside the CDR3, is DGGITQSPKYLFRKEGQNVTLSCEQNLNHDAMYWYRQDPGQGLRLIYYSQIVNDFQKGDIAEGYSVSREKKESFPLTVTSAQKNPTAFYLCASNADRGLTEAFFGQGTRLTVV.

The rearrangement uses TRBV12-3 or TRBV12-4 and TRBJ2-6. CDR3 size: 12 residues. The CDR3 sequence: CAIRVGANVLTF.